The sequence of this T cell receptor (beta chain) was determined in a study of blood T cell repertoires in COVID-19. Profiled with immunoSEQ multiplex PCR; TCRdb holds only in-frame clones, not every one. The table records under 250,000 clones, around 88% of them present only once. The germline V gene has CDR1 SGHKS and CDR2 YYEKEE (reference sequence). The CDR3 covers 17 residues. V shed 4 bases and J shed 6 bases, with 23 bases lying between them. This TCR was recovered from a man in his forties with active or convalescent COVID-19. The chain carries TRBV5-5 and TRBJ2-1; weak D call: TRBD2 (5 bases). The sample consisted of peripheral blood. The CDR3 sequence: CASSLGLGGLDFNEQFF. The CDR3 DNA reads TGTGCCAGCAGCCTTGGGCTCGGAGGACTCGACTTCAATGAGCAGTTCTTC.